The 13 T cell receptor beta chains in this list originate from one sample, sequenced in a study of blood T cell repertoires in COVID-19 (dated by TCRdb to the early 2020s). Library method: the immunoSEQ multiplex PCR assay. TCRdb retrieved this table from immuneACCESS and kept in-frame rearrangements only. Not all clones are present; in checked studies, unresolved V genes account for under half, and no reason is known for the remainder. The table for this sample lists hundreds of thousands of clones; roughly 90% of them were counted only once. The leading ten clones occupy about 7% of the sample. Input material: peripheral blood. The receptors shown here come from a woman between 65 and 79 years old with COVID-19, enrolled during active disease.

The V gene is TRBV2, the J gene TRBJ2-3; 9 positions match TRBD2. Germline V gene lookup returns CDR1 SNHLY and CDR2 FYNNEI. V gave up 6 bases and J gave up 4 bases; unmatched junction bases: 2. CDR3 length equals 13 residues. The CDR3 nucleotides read TGTGCCAGCAGCGGACTAGCGTCAGATACGCAGTATTTT. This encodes CASSGLASDTQYF.

This CDR3 is CASSSNRDSELFF. The CDR3 bases are TGTGCCAGCAGCTCTAACAGGGATTCGGAGCTGTTTTTT. V usage is TRBV7-2 and J usage is TRBJ2-2; a possible D gene is TRBD1 (6 bases). V was pared by 4 bases and J by 10 bases, with 13 bases between. Germline-derived CDR1 and CDR2 are SGHTA and FQGNSA. CDR3 length equals 13 residues. The complete variable domain, with remaining parts taken from reference TRBV7-2 and TRBJ2-2, reads GAGVSQSPSNKVTEKGKDVELRCDPISGHTALYWYRQSLGQGLEFLIYFQGNSAPDKSGLPSDRFSAERTGGSVSTLTIQRTQQEDSAVYLCASSSNRDSELFFGEGSRLTVL.

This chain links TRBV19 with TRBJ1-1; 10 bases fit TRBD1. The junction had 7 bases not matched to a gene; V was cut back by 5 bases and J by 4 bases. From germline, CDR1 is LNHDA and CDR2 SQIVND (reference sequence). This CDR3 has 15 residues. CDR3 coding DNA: TGTGCCAGTAGTGTGACAGGGGGCTCAGGCACTGAAGCTTTCTTT. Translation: CASSVTGGSGTEAFF.

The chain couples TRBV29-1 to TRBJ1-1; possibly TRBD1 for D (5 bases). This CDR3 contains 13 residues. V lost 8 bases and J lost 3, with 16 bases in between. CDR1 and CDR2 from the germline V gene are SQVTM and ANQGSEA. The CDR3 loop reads CSFSFPRDTEAFF. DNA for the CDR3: TGCAGCTTCTCATTCCCCAGGGACACTGAAGCTTTCTTT.

The CDR3: CAWSPRVSTDTQYF. In DNA, the CDR3 is TGTGCCTGGAGTCCGCGGGTTAGCACAGATACGCAGTATTTT. The rearrangement uses TRBV30 and TRBJ2-3, with D possibly matching TRBD2 (5 bases). The V gene lost 2 bases and the J gene lost 0 bases, with 9 bases spanning the gap. From germline, CDR1 is GTSNPN and CDR2 SVGIG (reference sequence). The CDR3 length is 14 residues.

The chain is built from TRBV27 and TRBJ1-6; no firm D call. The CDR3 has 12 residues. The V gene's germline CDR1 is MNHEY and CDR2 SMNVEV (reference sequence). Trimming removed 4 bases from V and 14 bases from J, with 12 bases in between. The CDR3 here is CASSSPPGTLHF. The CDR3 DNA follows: TGTGCCAGCAGTTCCCCCCCGGGAACCCTCCACTTT.

CDR3 residues: CASSPQGAEGFGYTF. As DNA, the CDR3 is TGTGCCAGCAGCCCCCAGGGGGCAGAGGGATTTGGCTACACCTTC. The rearrangement joins TRBV7-2 to TRBJ1-2, with 8 nucleotides matching TRBD1. This CDR3 contains 15 residues. CDR1 SGHTA and CDR2 FQGNSA come from the germline V gene. V shed 5 bases, J shed 7 bases, and the junction held 12 bases outside the gene matches.

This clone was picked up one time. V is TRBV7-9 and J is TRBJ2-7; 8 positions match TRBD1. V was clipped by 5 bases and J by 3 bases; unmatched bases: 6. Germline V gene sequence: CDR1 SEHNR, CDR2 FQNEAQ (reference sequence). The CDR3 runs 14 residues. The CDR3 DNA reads TGTGCCAGCAGCCATAGGACAGGGATCTACGAGCAGTACTTC. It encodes CASSHRTGIYEQYF.

The CDR3, as DNA: TGTGCCAGCAGTTCCCCCGGGGGTGAAGCTTTCTTT. It encodes CASSSPGGEAFF. This chain links TRBV6-6 with TRBJ1-1, with a weak D call TRBD1 (5 bases). The CDR3 length is 12 residues. Germline assignment: CDR1 MNHNY and CDR2 SVGAGI (reference sequence). V lost 4 bases to trimming and J lost 7 bases, with 10 bases between them.

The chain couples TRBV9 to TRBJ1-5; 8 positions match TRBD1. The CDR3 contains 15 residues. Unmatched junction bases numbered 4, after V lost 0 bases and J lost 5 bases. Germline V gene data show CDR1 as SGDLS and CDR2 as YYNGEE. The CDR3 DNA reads TGTGCCAGCAGCGTAGGGGGACAGGCTGATCAGCCCCAGCATTTT. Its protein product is CASSVGGQADQPQHF.

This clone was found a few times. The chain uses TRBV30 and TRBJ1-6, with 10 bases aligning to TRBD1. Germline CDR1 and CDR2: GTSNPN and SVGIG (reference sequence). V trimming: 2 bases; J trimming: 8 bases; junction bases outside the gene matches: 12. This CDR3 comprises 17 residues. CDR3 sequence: CAWSYLPGQGTDSPLHF. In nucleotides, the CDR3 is TGTGCCTGGAGTTACCTACCGGGACAGGGGACGGATTCACCCCTCCACTTT. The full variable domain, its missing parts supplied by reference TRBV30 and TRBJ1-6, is SQTIHQWPATLVQPVGSPLSLECTVEGTSNPNLYWYRQAAGRGLQLLFYSVGIGQISSEVPQNLSASRPQDRQFILSSKKLLLSDSGFYLCAWSYLPGQGTDSPLHFGNGTRLTVT.

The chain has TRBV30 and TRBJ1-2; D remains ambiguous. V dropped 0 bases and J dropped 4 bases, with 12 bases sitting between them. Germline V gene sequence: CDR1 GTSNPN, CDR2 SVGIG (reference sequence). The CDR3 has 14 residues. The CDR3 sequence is CAWSVASFSYGYTF. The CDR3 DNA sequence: TGTGCCTGGAGTGTCGCGAGCTTTAGCTATGGCTACACCTTC.

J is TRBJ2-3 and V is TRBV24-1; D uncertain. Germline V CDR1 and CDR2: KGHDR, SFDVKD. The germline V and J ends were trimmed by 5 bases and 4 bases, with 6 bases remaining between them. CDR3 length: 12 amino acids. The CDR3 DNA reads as TGTGCCACCAGTGGCCGGTCAGATACGCAGTATTTT. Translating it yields CATSGRSDTQYF.